Listed below are T cell receptor beta chains from one sample, sequenced in a study of cytomegalovirus exposure and HLA in healthy donors. Here immunoSEQ multiplex PCR was the method, and the copy in TCRdb shows in-frame clones only, minus some. The data hold some 190,000 clones, with 86% observed a single time. The specimen was PBMCs. The receptor set was obtained from a woman under 40 in good health and CMV-seronegative. CDR3s include the opening cysteine and the closing phenylalanine or tryptophan.

v_gene	j_gene	CDR3aa
TRBV28	TRBJ2-1	CASSQRSPGLAGEGGEQFF
TRBV2	TRBJ2-1	CASSETLGTSGYNEQFF
TRBV19	TRBJ2-1	CASSRQGTGVDEQFF
TRBV28	TRBJ2-2	CASSRGTSATGELFF
TRBV9	TRBJ2-1	CASSQRGGAKNEQFF
TRBV28	TRBJ2-3	CASSLSRVADTQYF
TRBV6-1	TRBJ1-1	CASRAGANTEAFF
TRBV4-2	TRBJ2-3	CASSQDVSSGEEDTQYF
TRBV27	TRBJ1-1	CASSLYRATEAFF
TRBV5-1	TRBJ1-1	CASGETGAHTEAFF
TRBV6-4	TRBJ1-1	CASSDGTGTGEAFF
TRBV7-2	TRBJ2-7	CASSRDRNSYEQYF
TRBV9	TRBJ2-7	CASSVGGGLDYEQYF
TRBV28	TRBJ1-5	CASRMELSNQPQHF
TRBV5-1	TRBJ1-4	CASSFLAGDEKLFF
TRBV5-8	TRBJ2-1	CASSLPQLAGDYYNEQFF
TRBV7-9	TRBJ2-3	CASSSRDTFTDTQYF
TRBV27	TRBJ1-5	CASSSPSSSNQPQHF
TRBV7-8	TRBJ1-1	CASSRPPLQGRGEAFF
TRBV28	TRBJ2-7	CASSLRGGPMPYEQYF
TRBV9	TRBJ1-2	CASSSTESGYGYTF
TRBV7-8	TRBJ2-7	CASASGGGSYEQYF
TRBV7-6	TRBJ2-1	CASSLARNNEQFF
TRBV19	TRBJ2-5	CASSEWGGQETQYF
TRBV13	TRBJ2-5	CASSQRGGRETQYF
TRBV19	TRBJ2-4	CASVGTGLNIQYF
TRBV28	TRBJ2-3	CASSSRPAPSTDTQYF
TRBV5-6	TRBJ2-3	CASSLSGGRATQYF
TRBV7-7	TRBJ1-5	CASSPTPGLQSNQPQHF
TRBV6-1	TRBJ2-7	CASSEAGTGSSYEQYF
TRBV2	TRBJ2-2	CASRIREATGELFF
TRBV5-4	TRBJ2-3	CASSLISVTDTQYF
TRBV5-4	TRBJ2-7	CASSAPDRAGREQYF
TRBV28	TRBJ1-3	CASSRLISNSGNTIYF
TRBV7-8	TRBJ2-3	CASSPQGRVDTQYF
TRBV19	TRBJ2-3	CASSIGFGTGTDTQYF
TRBV28	TRBJ1-1	CASSITWGRIEAFF
TRBV19	TRBJ1-4	CASSNRRQNNEKLFF
TRBV29-1	TRBJ2-1	CSVVGTTHLWLQFF
TRBV2	TRBJ2-5	CASNANQETQYF
TRBV5-1	TRBJ2-1	CASSVEGLAVYNEQFF
TRBV9	TRBJ2-3	CASSVERDPTDTQYF
TRBV5-1	TRBJ1-4	CASSWGTGGDEKLFF
TRBV14	TRBJ2-3	CASSHRRGRGADTQYF
TRBV6-4	TRBJ1-5	CASSGQGINQPQHF
TRBV7-3	TRBJ2-1	CASRADRGISYNEQFF
TRBV7-2	TRBJ2-7	CASSLGSGHYEQYF
TRBV9	TRBJ2-5	CASSPGGPQGAQYF
TRBV5-3	TRBJ2-7	CARSPPPAGGPSSYEQYF
TRBV23-1	TRBJ1-3	CASSQSARGVPEGAPGNTIYF
TRBV2	TRBJ1-1	CASRGERGTEAFF
TRBV5-6	TRBJ1-6	CASSLGGVGSPLHF
TRBV2	TRBJ1-5	CASSEGGKGSNQPQHF
TRBV2	TRBJ2-7	CASSSVLSYEQYF